This is a list of T cell receptor beta chains from one sample in a study of OX40 agonist ivuxolimab in advanced cancers. The method was immunoSEQ multiplex PCR; TCRdb's version includes in-frame clones alone and lacks a portion of them. The sample holds tens of thousands of clones, roughly nine tenths seen once. The source was CD4+ or CD8+ T cells sorted from blood, collected in a trial of the OX40 agonist ivuxolimab. These TCRs come from an adult with an advanced solid tumor such as melanoma, head and neck, liver or kidney cancer. Each CDR3 is given with its conserved first and last residue. A D gene is named only where the DNA matches it firmly. Part of the rows lack a size; the others show once, few, many or a class for expanded clones.

clone_size,d_call,j_call,v_call,cdr3_aa,cdr3_nt
few,.,TRBJ2-1,TRBV30,CAWSVGLGGLVEQFF,TGTGCCTGGAGTGTAGGACTGGGGGGTTTGGTTGAGCAGTTCTTC
.,.,TRBJ1-3,TRBV2,CASRNPGDLGGNTIYF,TGTGCCAGCAGGAACCCAGGGGATTTAGGAGGAAACACCATATATTTT
.,TRBD1,TRBJ2-1,TRBV6-1,CASSPGQGAYNEQFF,TGTGCCAGCAGCCCTGGACAGGGGGCCTACAATGAGCAGTTCTTC
once,.,TRBJ1-1,TRBV6-5,CASSPGFTEAFF,TGTGCCAGCAGCCCGGGTTTTACTGAAGCTTTCTTT
.,.,TRBJ1-6,TRBV27,CASSSSNSPLHF,TGTGCCAGCAGCTCCTCGAATTCACCCCTCCACTTT
.,.,TRBJ1-1,TRBV11-2,CASSLGATEAFF,TGTGCCAGCAGCTTAGGGGCCACTGAAGCTTTCTTT
.,.,TRBJ1-1,TRBV9,CASSPAENTEAFF,TGTGCCAGCAGCCCCGCAGAGAACACTGAAGCTTTCTTT
.,.,TRBJ1-1,TRBV5-4,CASSFGQLQAFF,TGTGCCAGCAGCTTCGGACAATTACAAGCTTTCTTT
few,.,TRBJ1-1,TRBV28,CASSLRGLATEAFF,TGTGCCAGCAGTTTACGCGGGCTGGCCACTGAAGCTTTCTTT
once,TRBD1,TRBJ1-1,TRBV10-1,CASSERPGQAAFF,TGCGCCAGCAGTGAAAGACCGGGACAGGCAGCTTTCTTT
.,.,TRBJ1-1,TRBV5-6,CASSPLNTEAFF,TGTGCCAGCAGCCCGTTGAACACTGAAGCTTTCTTT
.,.,TRBJ2-1,TRBV7-9,CASGNRKDEQFF,TGTGCCAGCGGGAACAGGAAGGATGAGCAGTTCTTC
.,TRBD2,TRBJ2-1,TRBV9,CASSPSGRAVVNEQFF,TGTGCCAGCAGCCCTAGCGGGAGGGCCGTGGTCAATGAGCAGTTCTTC
.,.,TRBJ1-3,TRBV10-3,CAISERSSGTGNTIYF,TGTGCCATCAGTGAACGATCTTCAGGGACGGGAAACACCATATATTTT
.,TRBD2,TRBJ2-1,TRBV5-8,CASSLGLAAYNEQFF,TGTGCCAGCAGCTTGGGTCTAGCGGCTTACAATGAGCAGTTCTTC
.,TRBD1,TRBJ2-5,TRBV11-2,CASSFQTGTAQETQYF,TGTGCCAGCAGCTTCCAAACCGGGACAGCCCAAGAGACCCAGTACTTC
.,.,TRBJ2-7,TRBV6-1,CASSEEGGGPYEQYF,TGTGCCAGCAGTGAAGAGGGCGGAGGACCCTACGAGCAGTACTTC
.,TRBD2,TRBJ2-3,TRBV28,CASSLTSGGRDTQYF,TGTGCCAGCAGTTTAACTAGCGGAGGTAGAGATACGCAGTATTTT
few,.,TRBJ1-1,TRBV11-3,CASSLRGTEAFF,TGTGCCAGCAGCTTGCGGGGGACTGAAGCTTTCTTT
.,.,TRBJ1-5,TRBV7-9,CASSLDLYQPQHF,TGTGCCAGCAGCTTAGACCTCTATCAGCCCCAGCATTTT
.,.,TRBJ2-7,TRBV19,CASSIDLQGYEQYF,TGTGCCAGTAGTATAGACCTACAGGGCTACGAGCAGTACTTC
.,TRBD1,TRBJ1-2,TRBV2,CASRATGLEDGYTF,TGTGCCAGCAGGGCGACAGGGCTGGAGGATGGCTACACCTTC